This TCR beta chain was sequenced in a study of tissue T cells after allogeneic stem cell transplantation. Generated by immunoSEQ multiplex PCR, the TCRdb table keeps only in-frame clones and is missing some. This table holds around 2,200 clones, 45% to 55% found once. Study-level results: Only a limited share of tissue TCRs appeared in blood or spleen.

Trimming removed 1 base from V and 6 bases from J, with 8 bases in between. Germline V gene data show CDR1 as SGHDT and CDR2 as FRDEAV. The length of the CDR3 is 13 residues. Noted time point: mouse harvest day 14 after allogeneic transplant. Each mouse received 10^7 T-cell-depleted marrow cells plus 10^6 splenic CD5+ T cells by tail vein. This clone qualifies as large. Its antigen is not identified. Any gene name here is a mouse gene name. The observed sequence ends 1 residue before the CDR3 terminus, with the missing tail filled in from the germline J gene. The chain couples TRBV14 to TRBJ2-1; tentatively, D is TRBD2 (7 bases). This clonotype was sampled from a female BALB/c mouse given C57BL/6 T cells with graft-versus-host disease after an allogeneic hematopoietic cell transplant. The source material was liver tissue. The covered CDR3 bases are TGTGCCAGCAGTTTCGGGGGGCCTGCTGAGCAGTTC. Its translation is CASSFGGPAEQF. In full, the CDR3 reads CASSFGGPAEQFF. Based on the CDR3 plus reference TRBV14 and TRBJ2-1, the full variable domain is EAGVTQSPRYAVLQEGQAVSFWCDPISGHDTLYWYQQPRDQGPQLLVYFRDEAVIDNSQLPSDRFSAVRPKGTNSTLKIQSAKQGDTATYLCASSFGGPAEQFFGPGTRLTVL.